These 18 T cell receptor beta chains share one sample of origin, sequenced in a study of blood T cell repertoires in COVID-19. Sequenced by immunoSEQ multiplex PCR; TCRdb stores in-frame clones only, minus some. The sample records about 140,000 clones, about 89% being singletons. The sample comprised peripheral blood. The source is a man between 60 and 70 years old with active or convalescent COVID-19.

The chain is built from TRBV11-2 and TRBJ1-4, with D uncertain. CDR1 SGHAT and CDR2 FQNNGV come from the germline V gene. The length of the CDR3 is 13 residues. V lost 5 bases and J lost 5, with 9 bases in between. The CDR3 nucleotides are TGTGCCAGCAGCCTCGATCGGAATGAAAAACTGTTTTTT. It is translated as CASSLDRNEKLFF.

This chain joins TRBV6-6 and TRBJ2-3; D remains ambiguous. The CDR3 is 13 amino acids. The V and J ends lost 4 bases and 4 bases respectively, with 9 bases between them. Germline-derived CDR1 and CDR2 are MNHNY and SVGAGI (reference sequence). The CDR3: CASSSQHADTQYF. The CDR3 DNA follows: TGTGCCAGCAGTTCCCAACACGCAGATACGCAGTATTTT.

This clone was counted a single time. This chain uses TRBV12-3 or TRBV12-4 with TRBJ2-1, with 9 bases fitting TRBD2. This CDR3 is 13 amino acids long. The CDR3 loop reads CATRRGGYNEQFF. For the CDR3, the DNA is TGTGCAACCCGGCGGGGGGGTTACAATGAGCAGTTCTTC.

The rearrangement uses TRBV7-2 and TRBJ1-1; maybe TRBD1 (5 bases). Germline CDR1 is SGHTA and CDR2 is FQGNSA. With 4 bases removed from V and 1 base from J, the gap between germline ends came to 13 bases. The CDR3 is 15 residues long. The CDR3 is CASSSLQGPNTEAFF. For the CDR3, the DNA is TGTGCCAGCAGCTCCCTGCAGGGCCCGAACACTGAAGCTTTCTTT.

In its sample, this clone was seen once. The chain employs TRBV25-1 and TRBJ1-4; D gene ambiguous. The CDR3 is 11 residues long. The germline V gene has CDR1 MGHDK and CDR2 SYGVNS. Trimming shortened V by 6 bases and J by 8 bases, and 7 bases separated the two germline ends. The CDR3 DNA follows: TGTGCCAGCAGGGGAGGAGAAAAACTGTTTTTT. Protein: CASRGGEKLFF.

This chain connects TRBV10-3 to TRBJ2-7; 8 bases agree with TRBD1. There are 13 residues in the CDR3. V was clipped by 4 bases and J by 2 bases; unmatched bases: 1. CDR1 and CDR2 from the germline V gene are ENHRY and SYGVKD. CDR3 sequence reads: CAISVGQAYEQYF. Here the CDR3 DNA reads TGTGCCATCAGTGTGGGACAGGCCTACGAGCAGTACTTC.

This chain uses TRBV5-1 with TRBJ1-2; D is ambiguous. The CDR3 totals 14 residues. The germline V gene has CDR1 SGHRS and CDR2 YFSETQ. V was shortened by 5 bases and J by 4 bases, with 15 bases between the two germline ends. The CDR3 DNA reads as TGCGCCAGCAGTACAGCCTCATTGACCTATGGCTACACCTTC. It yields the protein CASSTASLTYGYTF.

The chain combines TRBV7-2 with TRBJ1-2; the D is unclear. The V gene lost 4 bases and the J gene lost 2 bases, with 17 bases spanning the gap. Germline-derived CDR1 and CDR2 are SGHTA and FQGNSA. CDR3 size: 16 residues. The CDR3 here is CASSSYSYGSNYGYTF. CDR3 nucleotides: TGTGCCAGCAGCTCCTACAGCTATGGTTCCAACTATGGCTACACCTTC.

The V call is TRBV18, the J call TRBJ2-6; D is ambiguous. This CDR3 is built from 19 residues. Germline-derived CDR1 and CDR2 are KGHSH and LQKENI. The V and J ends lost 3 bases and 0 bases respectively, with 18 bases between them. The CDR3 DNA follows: TGTGCCAGCTCACCCCTAACGACACGCGCAAACTCTGGGGCCAACGTCCTGACTTTC. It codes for CASSPLTTRANSGANVLTF.

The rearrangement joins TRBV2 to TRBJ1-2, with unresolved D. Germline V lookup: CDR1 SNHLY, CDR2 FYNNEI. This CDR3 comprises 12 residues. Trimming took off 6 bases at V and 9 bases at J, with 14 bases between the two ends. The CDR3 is CASSVLPESYTF. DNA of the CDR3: TGTGCCAGCAGCGTTCTCCCGGAGAGCTACACCTTC.

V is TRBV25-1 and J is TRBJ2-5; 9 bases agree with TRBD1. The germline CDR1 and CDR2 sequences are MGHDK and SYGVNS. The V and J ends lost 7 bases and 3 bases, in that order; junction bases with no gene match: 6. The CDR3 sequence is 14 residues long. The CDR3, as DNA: TGTGCCAGCACCAAACAGGGGGCCGAAGAGACCCAGTACTTC. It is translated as CASTKQGAEETQYF.

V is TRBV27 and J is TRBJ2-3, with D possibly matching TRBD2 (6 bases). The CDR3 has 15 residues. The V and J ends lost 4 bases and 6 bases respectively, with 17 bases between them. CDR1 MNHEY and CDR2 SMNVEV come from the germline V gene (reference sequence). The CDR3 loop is CASSSPGLGIDTQYF. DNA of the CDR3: TGTGCCAGCAGTTCTCCGGGACTCGGGATCGATACGCAGTATTTT.

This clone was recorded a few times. The CDR3 DNA is TGTGCCAGCACCAAGGGGGGGCGGGCCGATATCCCTTATGGCTACACCTTC. Encoded protein: CASTKGGRADIPYGYTF. The chain joins TRBV5-5 to TRBJ1-2, with D possibly matching TRBD1 (6 bases). V shed 6 bases and J shed 5 bases, with 26 bases lying between them. Germline loops: CDR1 SGHKS, CDR2 YYEKEE (reference sequence). The CDR3 is 17 amino acids. The full variable domain, with the rest looked up from reference TRBV5-5 and TRBJ1-2, is DAGVTQSPTHLIKTRGQQVTLRCSPISGHKSVSWYQQVLGQGPQFIFQYYEKEERGRGNFPDRFSARQFPNYSSELNVNALLLGDSALYLCASTKGGRADIPYGYTFGSGTRLTVV.

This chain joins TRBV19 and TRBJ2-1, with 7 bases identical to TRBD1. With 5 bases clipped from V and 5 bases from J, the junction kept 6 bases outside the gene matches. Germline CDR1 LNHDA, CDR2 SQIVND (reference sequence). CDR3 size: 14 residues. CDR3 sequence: CASSPGQFHNEQFF. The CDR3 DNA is TGTGCCAGTAGTCCGGGACAGTTTCACAATGAGCAGTTCTTC.

The CDR3 sequence is CASNPGHENTGELFF. Written as DNA, the CDR3 is TGTGCCAGCAACCCGGGACACGAGAACACCGGGGAGCTGTTTTTT. The chain recombines TRBV6-2 or TRBV6-3 with TRBJ2-2; a possible D gene is TRBD1 (6 bases). The V end was cut by 7 bases, the J end by 1 base, with 13 bases between. CDR1 is MNHEY, CDR2 SVGEGT, per germline. CDR3 length: 15 amino acids.

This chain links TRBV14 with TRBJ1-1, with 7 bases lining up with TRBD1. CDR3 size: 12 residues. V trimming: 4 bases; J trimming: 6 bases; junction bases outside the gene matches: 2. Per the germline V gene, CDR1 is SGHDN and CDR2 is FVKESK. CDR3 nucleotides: TGTGCCAGCAGCCGGGACAGCGCTGAAGCTTTCTTT. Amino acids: CASSRDSAEAFF.

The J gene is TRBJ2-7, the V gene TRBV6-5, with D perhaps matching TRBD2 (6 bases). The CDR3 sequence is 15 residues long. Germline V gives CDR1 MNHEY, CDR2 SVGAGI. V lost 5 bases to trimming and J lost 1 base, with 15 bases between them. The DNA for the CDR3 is TGTGCCAGCAGTCCCATGGTAGCGGCGTCCTACGAGCAGTACTTC. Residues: CASSPMVAASYEQYF.

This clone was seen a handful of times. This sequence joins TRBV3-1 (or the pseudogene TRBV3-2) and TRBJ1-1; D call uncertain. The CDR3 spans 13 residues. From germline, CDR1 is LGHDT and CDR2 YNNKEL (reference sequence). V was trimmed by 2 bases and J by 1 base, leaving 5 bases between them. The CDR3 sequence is CASSQTTNTEAFF. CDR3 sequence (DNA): TGTGCCAGCAGCCAAACTACGAACACTGAAGCTTTCTTT.